The 29 T cell receptor beta chains presented below share a single source sample, sequenced in a study of blood T cells in healthy people across ages. The second PCR ran about 6 to 11 cycles with a sample-barcoded 5' primer and J-beta primers. TCRdb fed the 5' RACE reads into MiXCR, producing one record per CDR3 protein. The table includes hundreds of thousands of distinct CDR3 sequences, around 21% detected once. Input material: blood. All receptors derive from a man in his 70s in good health.

The rearrangement uses TRBV15 and TRBJ1-2; D not certain. This CDR3 comprises 13 residues. Germline CDR1 is LNHNV and CDR2 is YYDKDF (reference sequence). Trimming removed 5 bases at V and 6 bases at J, with 13 bases between. The CDR3 loop is CATSGRLGDGYTF. The CDR3 nucleotides read TGTGCCACCAGCGGCCGTTTAGGAGATGGCTACACCTTC.

The chain carries TRBV28 and TRBJ2-4, with unresolved D. The V end lost 2 bases, the J end lost 6 bases, and 11 bases lay between the germline ends. This CDR3 contains 14 residues. Germline assignment: CDR1 MDHEN and CDR2 SYDVKM. DNA of the CDR3: TGTGCCAGCAGTTTACCCCTCCTCGGAAACATTCAGTACTTC. Translated: CASSLPLLGNIQYF.

This rearrangement joins TRBV6-2 or TRBV6-3 to TRBJ2-7; D gene unclear. V lost 10 bases, J lost 1 base, and 11 bases lay in between. The CDR3 runs 12 residues. In germline, CDR1 is MNHEY, CDR2 SVGEGT. CDR3 DNA sequence: TGTGCCACCAGCCACGGGTCCTACGAGCAGTACTTC. Translation gives CATSHGSYEQYF.

The gene calls are TRBV20-1 and TRBJ2-2; D remains unclear. This CDR3 contains 13 residues. Looked up from germline, CDR1 is DFQATT and CDR2 is SNEGSKA (reference sequence). V shed 2 bases and J shed 3 bases, with 7 bases lying between them. CDR3 protein: CSARYIHTGELFF. The CDR3 coding sequence is TGCAGTGCTAGATACATACACACCGGGGAGCTGTTTTTT.

This chain uses TRBV20-1 with TRBJ2-7; D is possibly TRBD1 (5 bases). The J call may be faulty, since TRBJ2-1 better matches the DNA end. The V gene's germline CDR1 is DFQATT and CDR2 SNEGSKA (reference sequence). This CDR3 has 16 residues. The CDR3 DNA is TGCAGTGCTAGCATTCGTAAGGGGCGAGCCTACAATGAGCAGTTCTTC. Translation: CSASIRKGRAYNEQFF.

J is TRBJ2-1 and V is TRBV10-3; D assignment may be TRBD1 or TRBD2 (5 bases each). Looked up from germline, CDR1 is ENHRY and CDR2 is SYGVKD. The CDR3 sequence is 13 residues long. Trimming cost V 4 bases and J 6 bases, with 10 bases left between them. CDR3 residues: CAISGDRTNEQFF. CDR3 DNA sequence: TGTGCCATCAGTGGGGACCGGACCAATGAGCAGTTCTTC.

The chain combines TRBV28 with TRBJ2-1, with 8 bases aligning to TRBD1. Germline CDR1 reads MDHEN; CDR2 reads SYDVKM. CDR3 length: 15 amino acids. Trimming cost V 5 bases and J 2 bases; bases outside gene matches: 5. The CDR3 DNA follows: TGTGCCAGCAGTCGGACAGGGTCGGCCTACAATGAGCAGTTCTTC. Amino acid sequence: CASSRTGSAYNEQFF.

The chain couples TRBV2 to TRBJ2-5; 7 bases agree with TRBD1. This CDR3 spans 15 amino acids. V trimming: 3 bases; J trimming: 2 bases; junction bases outside the gene matches: 6. Germline V gene sequence: CDR1 SNHLY, CDR2 FYNNEI. The DNA for the CDR3 is TGTGCCAGCAGTGAGGACCGGGACAGTCAAGAGACCCAGTACTTC. Translation: CASSEDRDSQETQYF.

CDR3 sequence reads: CASSLASWGLAGVYEQFF. The CDR3 DNA is TGTGCCAGCAGCTTAGCGTCTTGGGGACTAGCGGGAGTCTATGAGCAGTTCTTC. The chain joins TRBV11-2 to TRBJ2-1; TRBD2 agrees at 14 bases. The germline V gene encodes CDR1 SGHAT and CDR2 FQNNGV. CDR3 length: 18 residues. V gave up 1 base and J gave up 8 bases; unmatched junction bases: 10.

In its sample, this clonotype was seen a few times. This chain uses TRBV20-1 with TRBJ2-1; the match to TRBD2 covers 12 bases. The CDR3 has 15 residues. V shed 5 bases, J shed 8 bases, and the junction held 10 bases outside the gene matches. Per germline, CDR1 DFQATT and CDR2 SNEGSKA (reference sequence). The CDR3 region is CSAVNRLAGADEQFF. The CDR3 DNA is TGCAGTGCTGTAAACCGACTAGCGGGAGCGGATGAGCAGTTCTTC.

This clonotype was counted many times. The DNA for the CDR3 is TGTGCCAGCAGTCCGGACCGTAGGCAGTTCTTC. Its protein product is CASSPDRRQFF. V gene TRBV12-3 or TRBV12-4 combines with J gene TRBJ2-1; D call uncertain. The germline V and J ends were trimmed by 5 bases and 12 bases, with 11 bases remaining between them. This CDR3 comprises 11 residues.

V gene TRBV6-6 combines with J gene TRBJ2-7; 7 bases are shared with TRBD2. V was clipped by 6 bases and J by 4 bases; unmatched bases: 9. The CDR3 is 14 residues long. Germline V gives CDR1 MNHNY, CDR2 SVGAGI (reference sequence). The CDR3 sequence is CASRRGQGGYEQYF. Written as DNA, the CDR3 is TGTGCCAGCAGACGCGGTCAGGGAGGGTACGAGCAGTACTTC.

V usage is TRBV11-2 and J usage is TRBJ2-7; 8 bases map to TRBD1. The junction had 5 bases not matched to a gene; V was cut back by 1 base and J by 3 bases. Germline V gene lookup returns CDR1 SGHAT and CDR2 FQNNGV. The CDR3 extends over 15 amino acids. The CDR3, as DNA: TGTGCCAGCAGCTTAGGCCGAGGACAGGGCTACGAGCAGTACTTC. The encoded protein is CASSLGRGQGYEQYF. The entire variable domain, with the rest obtained from reference TRBV11-2 and TRBJ2-7, is as follows: EAGVAQSPRYKIIEKRQSVAFWCNPISGHATLYWYQQILGQGPKLLIQFQNNGVVDDSQLPKDRFSAERLKGVDSTLKIQPAKLEDSAVYLCASSLGRGQGYEQYFGPGTRLTVT.

The chain carries TRBV4-3 and TRBJ1-3; D gene ambiguous. V was cut by 0 bases and J by 0 bases, with 9 bases left in between. Germline lookup yields CDR1 LGHNA and CDR2 YSLEER. The CDR3 has 16 residues. CDR3 coding DNA: TGCGCCAGCAGCCAAGATTCGAACAACTCTGGAAACACCATATATTTT. Translated, it gives CASSQDSNNSGNTIYF.

This clonotype was seen many times. V usage is TRBV7-2 and J usage is TRBJ2-5, with 7 positions matching TRBD1. Germline V CDR1 and CDR2: SGHTA, FQGNSA. The V and J ends lost 5 bases and 6 bases, in that order; junction bases with no gene match: 6. This CDR3 has 13 residues. The CDR3 spells CASSQGVLKTQYF. CDR3 sequence (DNA): TGTGCCAGCAGCCAGGGGGTTCTCAAGACCCAGTACTTC.

The chain employs TRBV28 and TRBJ1-5; D perhaps matches TRBD1 (5 bases). V lost 5 bases, J lost 0 bases, and 11 bases lay in between. This CDR3 spans 15 amino acids. In germline, CDR1 is MDHEN, CDR2 SYDVKM. This CDR3 reads CASSPTGHSNQPQHF. The CDR3 DNA follows: TGTGCCAGCAGTCCAACAGGACATAGCAATCAGCCCCAGCATTTT.

This chain links TRBV3-1 with TRBJ1-1; possible D gene TRBD1, 6 bases. The CDR3 consists of 15 residues. Per germline, CDR1 LGHDT and CDR2 YNNKEL (reference sequence). V was trimmed by 4 bases and J by 0 bases, leaving 12 bases between them. This CDR3 reads CASSPWTDMNTEAFF. CDR3 nucleotides: TGTGCCAGCAGCCCCTGGACAGATATGAACACTGAAGCTTTCTTT.

This sequence joins TRBV24-1 and TRBJ2-3, with 9 positions matching TRBD1. Germline CDR1 KGHDR, CDR2 SFDVKD. The CDR3 has 18 residues. Trimming took 2 bases from V and 2 from J; bases not matched to a gene: 10. DNA of the CDR3: TGTGCCACCAGTGATTCGCCGGGACAGGGTAGCCCCACAGATACGCAGTATTTT. Residues: CATSDSPGQGSPTDTQYF.

The genes are TRBV12-3 or TRBV12-4 and TRBJ2-7; unclear D gene. The V end was cut by 3 bases, the J end by 6 bases, with 9 bases between. This CDR3 comprises 12 residues. The CDR3 sequence: CASSLLPVEQYF. Written as DNA, the CDR3 is TGTGCCAGCAGTTTGCTTCCCGTCGAGCAGTACTTC.

This clonotype was seen more than once but under ten times. The chain links TRBV29-1 to TRBJ2-4; D might be TRBD1 (6 bases). Trimming left V 5 bases short and J 6 bases short, with 23 bases between. The germline gives CDR1 SQVTM, CDR2 ANQGSEA. The CDR3 sequence is 16 residues long. The CDR3 nucleotides read TGCAGCGTTAACGGTCGTACAGGGCAGTTTGGAAACATTCAGTACTTC. This sequence encodes CSVNGRTGQFGNIQYF. Filled out from reference TRBV29-1 and TRBJ2-4, the complete variable domain reads SAVISQKPSRDICQRGTSLTIQCQVDSQVTMMFWYRQQPGQSLTLIATANQGSEATYESGFVIDKFPISRPNLTFSTLTVSNMSPEDSSIYLCSVNGRTGQFGNIQYFGAGTRLSVL.

The chain couples TRBV18 to TRBJ2-1; the D gene is possibly TRBD2 (6 bases). Germline V gene data show CDR1 as KGHSH and CDR2 as LQKENI. The CDR3 is 15 residues long. The V gene lost 4 bases and the J gene lost 0 bases, with 10 bases spanning the gap. The CDR3 nucleotides are TGTGCCAGCTCACTAGCGGTTAGCTCCTACAATGAGCAGTTCTTC. This gives the protein CASSLAVSSYNEQFF.

This clonotype occurred a few times. The V gene is TRBV12-3 or TRBV12-4, the J gene TRBJ2-5; no firm D call. Trimming left V 7 bases short and J 4 bases short, with 10 bases between. CDR3 length: 12 amino acids. CDR3 sequence (DNA): TGTGCCAGCACCCTTAGCCGAGAGACCCAGTACTTC. Translating gives CASTLSRETQYF.

This CDR3 reads CASSSPRNGYTF. The CDR3 nucleotides read TGTGCCAGCAGTTCACCAAGGAATGGCTACACCTTC. The rearrangement links TRBV27 to TRBJ1-2; D gene uncertain. Germline lookup yields CDR1 MNHEY and CDR2 SMNVEV (reference sequence). V gave up 4 bases and J gave up 6 bases, with 9 bases separating them. The length of the CDR3 is 12 residues.

This rearrangement joins TRBV20-1 to TRBJ2-1; D unclear. CDR3 length: 13 residues. V shed 3 bases and J shed 5 bases, with 11 bases lying between them. Germline assignment: CDR1 DFQATT and CDR2 SNEGSKA (reference sequence). The CDR3 sequence: CSARFSQNNEQFF. The CDR3 DNA reads TGCAGTGCTAGGTTCAGCCAGAACAATGAGCAGTTCTTC.

This clonotype has at least ten counts. The chain uses TRBV9 and TRBJ2-6; D is uncertain. V was cut by 0 bases and J by 3 bases, with 4 bases left in between. This CDR3 contains 14 residues. Per germline, CDR1 SGDLS and CDR2 YYNGEE. The CDR3 here is CASSVDFGANVLTF. CDR3 DNA sequence: TGTGCCAGCAGCGTAGATTTTGGGGCCAACGTCCTGACTTTC.

This clonotype appeared a few times. The CDR3 bases are TGTGCCAGCAGAGACAGGGGGAGCACAGATACGCAGTATTTT. Protein product: CASRDRGSTDTQYF. The genes are TRBV28 and TRBJ2-3; TRBD1 matches 9 bases. The CDR3 runs to 14 residues. Losses at the gene ends were 6 bases for V and 0 bases for J; bases not matched to a gene: 1. Germline CDR1 MDHEN, CDR2 SYDVKM.

This clonotype was observed at least ten times. The chain links TRBV18 to TRBJ2-5; D not certain. With 2 bases removed from V and 5 bases from J, the gap between germline ends came to 6 bases. CDR3 length: 12 residues. Looked up from germline, CDR1 is KGHSH and CDR2 is LQKENI. For the CDR3, the DNA is TGTGCCAGCTCACCAGCCGGGGAGACCCAGTACTTC. Translating gives CASSPAGETQYF. The full variable domain, rest sourced from reference TRBV18 and TRBJ2-5, is NAGVMQNPRHLVRRRGQEARLRCSPMKGHSHVYWYRQLPEEGLKFMVYLQKENIIDESGMPKERFSAEFPKEGPSILRIQQVVRGDSAAYFCASSPAGETQYFGPGTRLLVL.

This clonotype appeared many times. This chain joins TRBV7-3 and TRBJ2-1, with 9 bases identical to TRBD2. CDR1 and CDR2 (germline): SGHTA, FQGTGA. The CDR3 is 15 residues long. The junction had 4 bases not matched to a gene; V was cut back by 6 bases and J by 1 base. The CDR3 bases are TGTGCCAGCAGTTTTAGCGGGGGTTCCTACAATGAGCAGTTCTTC. This translates into CASSFSGGSYNEQFF.

The chain couples TRBV2 to TRBJ1-2; a weak D match, TRBD1 (5 bases). The CDR3 contains 14 residues. Germline CDR1 reads SNHLY; CDR2 reads FYNNEI. The germline V and J ends were trimmed by 6 bases and 1 base, with 12 bases remaining between them. CDR3 nucleotides: TGTGCCAGCAGCGCCAGGGTCCTTAACTATGGCTACACCTTC. It encodes CASSARVLNYGYTF. The variable domain in full, with the rest retrieved from reference TRBV2 and TRBJ1-2, is EPEVTQTPSHQVTQMGQEVILRCVPISNHLYFYWYRQILGQKVEFLVSFYNNEISEKSEIFDDQFSVERPDGSNFTLKIRSTKLEDSAMYFCASSARVLNYGYTFGSGTRLTVV.